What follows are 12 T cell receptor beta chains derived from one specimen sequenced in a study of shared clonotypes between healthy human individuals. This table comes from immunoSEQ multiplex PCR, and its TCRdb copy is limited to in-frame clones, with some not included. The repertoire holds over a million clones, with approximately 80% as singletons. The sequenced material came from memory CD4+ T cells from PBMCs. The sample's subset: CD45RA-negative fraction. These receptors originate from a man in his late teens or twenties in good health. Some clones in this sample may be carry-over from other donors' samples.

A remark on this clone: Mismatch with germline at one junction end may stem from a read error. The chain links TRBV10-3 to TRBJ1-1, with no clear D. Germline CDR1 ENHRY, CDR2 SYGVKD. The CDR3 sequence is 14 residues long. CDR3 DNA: TGTGCCATCAGGGAGTCCAACAGGAACACTGAAGCTTTCTTT. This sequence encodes CAIRESNRNTEAFF.

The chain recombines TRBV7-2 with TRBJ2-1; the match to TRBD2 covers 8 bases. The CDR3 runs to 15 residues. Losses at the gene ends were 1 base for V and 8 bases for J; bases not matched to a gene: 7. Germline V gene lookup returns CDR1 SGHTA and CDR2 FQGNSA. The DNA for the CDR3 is TGTGCCAGCAGCTTAGAGTACGGACTAGCCTATGAGCAGTTCTTC. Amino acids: CASSLEYGLAYEQFF.

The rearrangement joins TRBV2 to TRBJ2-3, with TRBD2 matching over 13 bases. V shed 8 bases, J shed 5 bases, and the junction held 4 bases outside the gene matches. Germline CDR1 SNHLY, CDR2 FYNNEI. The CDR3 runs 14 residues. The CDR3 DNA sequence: TGTGCCAGCGGGGGACTAGCGGGATTAGATACGCAGTATTTT. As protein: CASGGLAGLDTQYF.

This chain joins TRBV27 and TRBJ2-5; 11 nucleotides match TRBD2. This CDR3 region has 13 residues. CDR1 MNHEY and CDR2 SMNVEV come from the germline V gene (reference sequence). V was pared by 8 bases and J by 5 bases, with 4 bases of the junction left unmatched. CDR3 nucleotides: TGTGCCAGCGGGGGACTAGCGGAGGAGACCCAGTACTTC. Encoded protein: CASGGLAEETQYF.

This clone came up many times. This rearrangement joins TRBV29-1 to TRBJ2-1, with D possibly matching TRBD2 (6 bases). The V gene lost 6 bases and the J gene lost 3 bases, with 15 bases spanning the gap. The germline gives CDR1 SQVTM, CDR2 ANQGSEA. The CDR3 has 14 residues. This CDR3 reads CSVLSPGVYNEQFF. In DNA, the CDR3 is TGCAGCGTCCTCTCCCCGGGAGTCTACAATGAGCAGTTCTTC.

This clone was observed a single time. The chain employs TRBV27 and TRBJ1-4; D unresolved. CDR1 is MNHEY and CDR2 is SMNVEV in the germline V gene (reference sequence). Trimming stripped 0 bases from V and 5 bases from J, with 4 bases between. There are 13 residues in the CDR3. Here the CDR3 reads CASSLSRNEKLFF. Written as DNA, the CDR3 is TGTGCCAGCAGTTTATCGAGAAATGAAAAACTGTTTTTT. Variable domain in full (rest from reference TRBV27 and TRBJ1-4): EAQVTQNPRYLITVTGKKLTVTCSQNMNHEYMSWYRQDPGLGLRQIYYSMNVEVTDKGDVPEGYKVSRKEKRNFPLILESPSPNQTSLYFCASSLSRNEKLFFGSGTQLSVL.

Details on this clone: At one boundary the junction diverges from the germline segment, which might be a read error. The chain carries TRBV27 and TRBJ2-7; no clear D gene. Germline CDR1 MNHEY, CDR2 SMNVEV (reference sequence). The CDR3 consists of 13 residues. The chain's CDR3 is CASSVSIFFEQYF. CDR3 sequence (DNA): TGTGCCAGCAGTGTATCCATCTTTTTCGAGCAGTACTTC.

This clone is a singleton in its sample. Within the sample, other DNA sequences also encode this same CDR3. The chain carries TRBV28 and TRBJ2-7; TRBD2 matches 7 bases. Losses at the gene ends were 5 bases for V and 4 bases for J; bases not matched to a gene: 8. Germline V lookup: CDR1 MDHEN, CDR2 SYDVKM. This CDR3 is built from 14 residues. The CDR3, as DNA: TGTGCCAGCAGTCCTCCGGGGGGAAGGTACGAGCAGTACTTC. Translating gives CASSPPGGRYEQYF. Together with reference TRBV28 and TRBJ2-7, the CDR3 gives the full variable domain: DVKVTQSSRYLVKRTGEKVFLECVQDMDHENMFWYRQDPGLGLRLIYFSYDVKMKEKGDIPEGYSVSREKKERFSLILESASTNQTSMYLCASSPPGGRYEQYFGPGTRLTVT.

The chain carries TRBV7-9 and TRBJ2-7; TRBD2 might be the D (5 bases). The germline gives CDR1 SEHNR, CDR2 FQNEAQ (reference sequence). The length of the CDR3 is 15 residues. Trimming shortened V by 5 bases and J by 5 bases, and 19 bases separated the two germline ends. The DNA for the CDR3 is TGTGCCAGCAGCCGTCTTGTGGGAGCTTCCCACGAGCAGTACTTC. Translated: CASSRLVGASHEQYF. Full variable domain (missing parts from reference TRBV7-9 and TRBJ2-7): DTGVSQNPRHKITKRGQNVTFRCDPISEHNRLYWYRQTLGQGPEFLTYFQNEAQLEKSRLLSDRFSAERPKGSFSTLEIQRTEQGDSAMYLCASSRLVGASHEQYFGPGTRLTVT.

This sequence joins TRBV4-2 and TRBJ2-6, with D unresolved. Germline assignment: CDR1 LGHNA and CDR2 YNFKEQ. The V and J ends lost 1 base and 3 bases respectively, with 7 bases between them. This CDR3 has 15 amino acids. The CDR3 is CASSQARDGANVLTF. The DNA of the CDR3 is TGTGCCAGCAGCCAAGCGAGAGATGGGGCCAACGTCCTGACTTTC.

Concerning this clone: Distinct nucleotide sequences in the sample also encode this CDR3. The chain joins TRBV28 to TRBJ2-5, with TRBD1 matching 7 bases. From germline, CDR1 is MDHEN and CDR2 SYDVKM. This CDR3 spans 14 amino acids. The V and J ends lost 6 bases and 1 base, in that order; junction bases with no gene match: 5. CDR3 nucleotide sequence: TGTGCCAGCAGATCTGGGACAGCCCAAGAGACCCAGTACTTC. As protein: CASRSGTAQETQYF.

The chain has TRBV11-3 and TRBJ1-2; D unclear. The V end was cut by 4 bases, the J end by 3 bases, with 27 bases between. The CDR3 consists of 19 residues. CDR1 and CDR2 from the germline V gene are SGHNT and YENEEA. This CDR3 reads CASSSLGGVGLRKYYGYTF. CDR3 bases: TGTGCCAGCAGCTCCCTAGGCGGCGTAGGGCTCAGAAAATACTATGGCTACACCTTC.